The clone carrying this T cell receptor beta chain was counted a few times. Its antigen is not identified. This specimen comes from a study of CD8+ T cells in alopecia areata. Study at large: Those treated were given oral tofacitinib at 5 to 10 mg twice daily. General study points: Tofacitinib produced a significant decrease in scalp clonality and in expanded CD8+ clones among the top 100.

Described treatment: oral pan-JAK inhibitor, 5-10 mg twice daily. Collection of lesional scalp punch biopsies and peripheral blood was performed in alopecia areata patients. PBMCs served as the source from which CD4+ and CD8+ T cells were sorted. TCR sequencing used cDNA made by reverse transcription of extracted RNA. Sequenced by immunoSEQ multiplex PCR; TCRdb stores in-frame clones only, minus some. In the table there are about 200,000 clones, 35% to 40% of which are singletons. CDR1 is SEHNR and CDR2 is FQNEAQ in the germline V gene (reference sequence). V was trimmed by 6 bases and J by 6 bases, leaving 14 bases between them. The CDR3 is 13 residues long.

Sample: CD4+ T cells sorted from blood, taken at week 34, from a patient treated with tofacitinib. This sequence joins TRBV7-9 and TRBJ1-1; D ambiguous. This TCR was sampled from a human donor with alopecia areata. In DNA, the CDR3 is TGTGCCAGCAGACCTCCCGTCGCTCCTGAAGCTTTCTTT. Translation: CASRPPVAPEAFF.